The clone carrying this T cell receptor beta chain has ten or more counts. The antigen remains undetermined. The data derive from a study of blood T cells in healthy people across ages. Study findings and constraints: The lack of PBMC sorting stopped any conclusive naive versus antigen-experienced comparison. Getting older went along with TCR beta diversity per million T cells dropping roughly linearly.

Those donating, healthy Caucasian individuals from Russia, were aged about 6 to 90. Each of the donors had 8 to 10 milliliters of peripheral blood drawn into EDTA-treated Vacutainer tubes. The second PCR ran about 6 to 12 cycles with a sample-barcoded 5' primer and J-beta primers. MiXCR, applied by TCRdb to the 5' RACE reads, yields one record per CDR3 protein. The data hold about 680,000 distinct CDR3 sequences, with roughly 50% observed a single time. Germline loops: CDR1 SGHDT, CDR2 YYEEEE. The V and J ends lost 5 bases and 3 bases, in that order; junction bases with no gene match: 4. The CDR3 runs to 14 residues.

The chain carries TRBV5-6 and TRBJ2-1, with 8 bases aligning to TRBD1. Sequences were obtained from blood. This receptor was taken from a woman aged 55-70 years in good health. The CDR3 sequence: CASRRDRGYNEQFF. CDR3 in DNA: TGTGCCAGCAGACGAGACAGGGGCTACAATGAGCAGTTCTTC. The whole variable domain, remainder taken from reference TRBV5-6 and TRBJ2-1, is DAGVTQSPTHLIKTRGQQVTLRCSPKSGHDTVSWYQQALGQGPQFIFQYYEEEERQRGNFPDRFSGHQFPNYSSELNVNALLLGDSALYLCASRRDRGYNEQFFGPGTRLTVL.